The present T cell receptor (beta chain) was sequenced within a study of OX40 agonist ivuxolimab in advanced cancers. Some clones are missing from TCRdb's copy, which holds only in-frame ones; the method was immunoSEQ multiplex PCR. The table lists roughly 75,000 clones, 90% of them singletons, with 0.3% to 0.4% in the top ten. Germline V gene lookup returns CDR1 LNHNV and CDR2 YYDKDF (reference sequence). J lost 3 bases, V lost 0 bases, and 4 bases had no gene match. The CDR3 totals 15 residues. Specimen: CD4+ or CD8+ T cells sorted from blood, collected in a trial of the OX40 agonist ivuxolimab. The chain joins TRBV15 to TRBJ1-2, with 7 bases fitting TRBD1. This clonotype was sampled from an adult with an advanced solid tumor such as melanoma, head and neck, liver or kidney cancer. CDR3 nucleotide sequence: TGTGCCACCAGCAGAGATATTACAGGGGACTATGGCTACACCTTC. Translated, it gives CATSRDITGDYGYTF.